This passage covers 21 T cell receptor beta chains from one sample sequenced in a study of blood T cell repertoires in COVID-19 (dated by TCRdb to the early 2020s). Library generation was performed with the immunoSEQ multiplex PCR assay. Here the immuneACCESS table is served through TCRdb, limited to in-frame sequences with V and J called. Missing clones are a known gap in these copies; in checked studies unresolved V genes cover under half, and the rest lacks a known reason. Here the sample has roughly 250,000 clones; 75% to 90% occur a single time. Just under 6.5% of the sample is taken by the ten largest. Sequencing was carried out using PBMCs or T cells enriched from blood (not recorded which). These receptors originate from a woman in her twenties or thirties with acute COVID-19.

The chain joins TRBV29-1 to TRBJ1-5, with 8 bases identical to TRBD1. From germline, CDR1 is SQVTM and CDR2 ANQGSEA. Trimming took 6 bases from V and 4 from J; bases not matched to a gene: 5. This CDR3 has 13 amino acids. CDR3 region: CSVAGGSNQPQHF. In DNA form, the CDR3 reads TGCAGCGTCGCAGGGGGCTCTAATCAGCCCCAGCATTTT.

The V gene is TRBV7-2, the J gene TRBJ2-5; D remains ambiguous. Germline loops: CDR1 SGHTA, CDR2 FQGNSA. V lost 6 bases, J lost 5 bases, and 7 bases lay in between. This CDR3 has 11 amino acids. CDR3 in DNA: TGTGCCAGCAGTGAACAGGAGACCCAGTACTTC. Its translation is CASSEQETQYF. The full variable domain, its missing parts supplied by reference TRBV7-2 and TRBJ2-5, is GAGVSQSPSNKVTEKGKDVELRCDPISGHTALYWYRQSLGQGLEFLIYFQGNSAPDKSGLPSDRFSAERTGGSVSTLTIQRTQQEDSAVYLCASSEQETQYFGPGTRLLVL.

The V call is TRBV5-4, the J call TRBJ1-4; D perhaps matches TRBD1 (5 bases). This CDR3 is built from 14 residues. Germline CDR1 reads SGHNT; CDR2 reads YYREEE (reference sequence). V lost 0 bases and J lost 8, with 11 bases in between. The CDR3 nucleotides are TGTGCCAGCAGCTTGGGGCAGGGATCGGAAAAACTGTTTTTT. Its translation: CASSLGQGSEKLFF.

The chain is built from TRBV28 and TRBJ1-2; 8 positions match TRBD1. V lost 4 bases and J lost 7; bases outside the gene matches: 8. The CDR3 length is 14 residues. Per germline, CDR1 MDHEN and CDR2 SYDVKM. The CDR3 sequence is CASSSPGDRGGYTF. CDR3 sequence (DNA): TGTGCCAGCAGTTCCCCTGGAGACAGGGGTGGCTACACCTTC.

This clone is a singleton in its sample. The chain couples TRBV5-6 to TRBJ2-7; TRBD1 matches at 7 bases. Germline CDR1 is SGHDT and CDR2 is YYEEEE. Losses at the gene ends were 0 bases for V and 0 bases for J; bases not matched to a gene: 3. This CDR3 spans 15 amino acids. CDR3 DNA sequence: TGTGCCAGCAGCTTGGGGGACAGAGTCTCCTACGAGCAGTACTTC. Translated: CASSLGDRVSYEQYF.

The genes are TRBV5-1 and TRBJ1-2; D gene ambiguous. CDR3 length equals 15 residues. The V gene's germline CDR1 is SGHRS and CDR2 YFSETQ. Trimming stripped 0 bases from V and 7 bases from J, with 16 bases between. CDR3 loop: CASSLEPSSPGGYTF. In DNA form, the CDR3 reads TGCGCCAGCAGCTTGGAACCATCCTCGCCGGGTGGCTACACCTTC.

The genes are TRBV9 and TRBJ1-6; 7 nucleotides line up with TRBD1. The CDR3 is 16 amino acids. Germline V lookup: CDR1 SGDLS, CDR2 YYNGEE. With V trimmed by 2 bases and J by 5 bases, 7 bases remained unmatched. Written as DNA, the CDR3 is TGTGCCAGCAGCGTGGAGCCCGGGACAGATAATTCACCCCTCCACTTT. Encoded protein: CASSVEPGTDNSPLHF.

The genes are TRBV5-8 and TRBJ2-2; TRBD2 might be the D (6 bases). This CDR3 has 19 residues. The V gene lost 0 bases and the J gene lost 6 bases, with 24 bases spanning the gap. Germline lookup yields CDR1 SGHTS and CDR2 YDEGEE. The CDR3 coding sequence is TGTGCCAGCAGCTTGGGGAGCCGACGGCGGGGATCGATCTCCGGGGAGCTGTTTTTT. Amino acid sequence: CASSLGSRRRGSISGELFF.

As DNA, the CDR3 is TGTGCCAGCTCGGGACTAGGGCTCTACGAGCAGTACTTC. Protein product: CASSGLGLYEQYF. This chain joins TRBV6-5 and TRBJ2-7; 8 nucleotides agree with TRBD2. V was pared by 8 bases and J by 3 bases, with 6 bases of the junction left unmatched. CDR3 length: 13 amino acids. Germline V gene data show CDR1 as MNHEY and CDR2 as SVGAGI.

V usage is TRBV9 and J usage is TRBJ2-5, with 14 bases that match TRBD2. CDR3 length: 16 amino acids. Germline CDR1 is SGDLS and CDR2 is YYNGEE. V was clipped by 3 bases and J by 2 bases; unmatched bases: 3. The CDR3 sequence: CASSAGLAGVQETQYF. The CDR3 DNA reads TGTGCCAGCAGCGCGGGACTAGCGGGGGTACAAGAGACCCAGTACTTC.

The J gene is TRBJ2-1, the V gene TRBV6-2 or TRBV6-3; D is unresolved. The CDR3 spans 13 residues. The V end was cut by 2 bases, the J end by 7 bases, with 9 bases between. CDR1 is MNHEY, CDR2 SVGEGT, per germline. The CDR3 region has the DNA TGTGCCAGCAGTTACCCCTCCCGGAATGAGCAGTTCTTC. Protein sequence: CASSYPSRNEQFF.

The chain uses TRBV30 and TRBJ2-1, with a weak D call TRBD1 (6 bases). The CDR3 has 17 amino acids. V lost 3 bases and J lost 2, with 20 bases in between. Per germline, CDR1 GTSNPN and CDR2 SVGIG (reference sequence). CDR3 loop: CAWRASDRTHAYNEQFF. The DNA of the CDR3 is TGTGCCTGGAGGGCCTCCGACAGGACTCATGCCTACAATGAGCAGTTCTTC.

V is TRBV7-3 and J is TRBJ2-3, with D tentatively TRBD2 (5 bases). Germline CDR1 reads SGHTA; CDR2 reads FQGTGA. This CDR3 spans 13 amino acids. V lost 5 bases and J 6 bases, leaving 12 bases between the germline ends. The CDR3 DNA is TGTGCCAGCAGCCCCGAGGGTCTCGATACGCAGTATTTT. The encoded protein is CASSPEGLDTQYF.

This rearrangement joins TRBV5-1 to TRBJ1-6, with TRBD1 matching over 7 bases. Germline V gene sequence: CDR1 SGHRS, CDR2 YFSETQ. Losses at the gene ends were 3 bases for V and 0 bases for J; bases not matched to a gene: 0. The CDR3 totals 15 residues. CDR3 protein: CASSWDSSYNSPLHF. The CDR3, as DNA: TGCGCCAGCAGCTGGGACAGCTCCTATAATTCACCCCTCCACTTT.

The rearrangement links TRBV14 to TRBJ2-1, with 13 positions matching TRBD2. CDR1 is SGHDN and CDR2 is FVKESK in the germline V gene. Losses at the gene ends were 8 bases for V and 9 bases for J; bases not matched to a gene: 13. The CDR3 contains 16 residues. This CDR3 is CASSHKLAGGFGEQFF. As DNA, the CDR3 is TGTGCCAGCTCACACAAACTAGCGGGAGGGTTCGGTGAGCAGTTCTTC.

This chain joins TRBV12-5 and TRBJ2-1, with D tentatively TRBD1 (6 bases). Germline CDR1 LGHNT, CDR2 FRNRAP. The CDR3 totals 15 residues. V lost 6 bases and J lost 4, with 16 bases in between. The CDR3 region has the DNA TGTGCTAGTGGCCAAGGACAGACTATATACAATGAGCAGTTCTTC. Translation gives CASGQGQTIYNEQFF.

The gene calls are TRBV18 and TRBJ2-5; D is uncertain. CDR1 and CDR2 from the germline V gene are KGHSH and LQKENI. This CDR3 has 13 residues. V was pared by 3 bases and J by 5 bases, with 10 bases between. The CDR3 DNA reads TGTGCCAGCTCACCCCGAACTATTGAGACCCAGTACTTC. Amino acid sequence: CASSPRTIETQYF.

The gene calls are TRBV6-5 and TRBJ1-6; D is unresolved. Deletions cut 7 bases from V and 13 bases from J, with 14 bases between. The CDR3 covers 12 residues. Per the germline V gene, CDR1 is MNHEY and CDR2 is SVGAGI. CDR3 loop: CASTQMAGPLHF. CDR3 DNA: TGTGCCAGCACCCAAATGGCGGGTCCCCTCCACTTT.

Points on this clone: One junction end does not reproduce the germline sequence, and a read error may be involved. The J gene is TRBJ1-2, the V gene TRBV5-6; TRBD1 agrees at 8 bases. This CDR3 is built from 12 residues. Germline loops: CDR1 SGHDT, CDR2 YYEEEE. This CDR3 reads CASSWHRDRPNF. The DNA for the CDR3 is TGTGCCAGCAGCTGGCACCGGGACAGGCCCAATTTC.

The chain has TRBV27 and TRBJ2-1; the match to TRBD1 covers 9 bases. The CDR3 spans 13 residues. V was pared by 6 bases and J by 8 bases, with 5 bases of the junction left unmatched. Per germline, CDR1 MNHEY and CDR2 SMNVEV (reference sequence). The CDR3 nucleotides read TGTGCCAGCAGGGGGACAGGGAGGCATGAGCAGTTCTTC. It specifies CASRGTGRHEQFF.

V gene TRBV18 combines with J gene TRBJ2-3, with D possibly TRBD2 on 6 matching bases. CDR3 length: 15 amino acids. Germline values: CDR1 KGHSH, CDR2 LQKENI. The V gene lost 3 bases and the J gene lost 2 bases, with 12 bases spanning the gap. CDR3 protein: CASSPGGHSTDTQYF. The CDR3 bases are TGTGCCAGCTCACCCGGGGGTCATTCCACAGATACGCAGTATTTT.